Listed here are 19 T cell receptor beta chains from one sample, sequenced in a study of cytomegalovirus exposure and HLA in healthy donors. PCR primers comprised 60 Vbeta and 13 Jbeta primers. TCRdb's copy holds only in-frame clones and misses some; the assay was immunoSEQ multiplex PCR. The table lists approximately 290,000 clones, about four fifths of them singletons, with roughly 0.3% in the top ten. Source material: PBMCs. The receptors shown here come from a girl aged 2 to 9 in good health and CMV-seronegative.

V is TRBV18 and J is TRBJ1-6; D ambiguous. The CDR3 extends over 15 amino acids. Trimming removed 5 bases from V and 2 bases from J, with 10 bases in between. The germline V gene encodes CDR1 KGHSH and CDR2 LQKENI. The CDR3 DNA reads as TGTGCCAGCTCAACGGTAGATCCCTATAATTCACCCCTCCACTTT. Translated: CASSTVDPYNSPLHF.

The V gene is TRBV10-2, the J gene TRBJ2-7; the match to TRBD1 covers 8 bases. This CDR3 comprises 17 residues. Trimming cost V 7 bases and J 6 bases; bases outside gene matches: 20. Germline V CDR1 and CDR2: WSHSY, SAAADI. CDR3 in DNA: TGCGCCAGCACCCGACCATCGACAGGGGCATCAGGCTTCGAGCAGTACTTC. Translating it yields CASTRPSTGASGFEQYF.

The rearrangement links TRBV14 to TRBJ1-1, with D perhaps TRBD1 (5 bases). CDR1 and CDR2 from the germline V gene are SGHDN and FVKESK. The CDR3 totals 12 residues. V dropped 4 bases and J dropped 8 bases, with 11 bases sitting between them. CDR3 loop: CASSPRQSEAFF. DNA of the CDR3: TGTGCCAGCAGCCCGCGACAGAGCGAAGCTTTCTTT.

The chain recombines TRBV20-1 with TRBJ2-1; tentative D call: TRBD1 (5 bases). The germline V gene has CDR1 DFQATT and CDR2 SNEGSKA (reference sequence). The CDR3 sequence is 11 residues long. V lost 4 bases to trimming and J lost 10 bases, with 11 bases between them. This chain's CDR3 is CSATQGKEQFF. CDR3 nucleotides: TGCAGTGCTACGCAGGGTAAAGAGCAGTTCTTC.

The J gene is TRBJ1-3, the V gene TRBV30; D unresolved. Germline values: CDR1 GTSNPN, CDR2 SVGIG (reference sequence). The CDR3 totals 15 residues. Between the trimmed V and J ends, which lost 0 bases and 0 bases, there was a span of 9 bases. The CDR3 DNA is TGTGCCTGGAGTGTAATCGGTTACTCTGGAAACACCATATATTTT. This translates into CAWSVIGYSGNTIYF.

The chain's CDR3 is CASSGGLASSYEQYF. In nucleotides, the CDR3 is TGTGCCAGCAGCGGGGGACTAGCTAGCTCCTACGAGCAGTACTTC. V is TRBV9 and J is TRBJ2-7; 9 bases fit TRBD2. Germline assignment: CDR1 SGDLS and CDR2 YYNGEE. The CDR3 contains 15 residues. The J segment lost 0 bases and the V segment lost 3 bases, leaving 4 bases of the junction unmatched.

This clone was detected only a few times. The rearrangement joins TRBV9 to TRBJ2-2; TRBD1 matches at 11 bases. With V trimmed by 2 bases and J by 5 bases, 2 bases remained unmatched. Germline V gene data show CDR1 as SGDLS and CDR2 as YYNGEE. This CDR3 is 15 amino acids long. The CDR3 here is CASSVDRGLTGELFF. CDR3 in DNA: TGTGCCAGCAGCGTGGACAGGGGGCTGACCGGGGAGCTGTTTTTT.

The CDR3 nucleotides read TGTGCCAGCAGCTCCCGCAGGGGGGGAAACACCATATATTTT. Its protein is CASSSRRGGNTIYF. V is TRBV9 and J is TRBJ1-3, with TRBD1 matching over 7 bases. The ends lost 4 bases at V and 4 bases at J; junction bases unmatched: 5. The germline gives CDR1 SGDLS, CDR2 YYNGEE. This CDR3 region has 14 residues.

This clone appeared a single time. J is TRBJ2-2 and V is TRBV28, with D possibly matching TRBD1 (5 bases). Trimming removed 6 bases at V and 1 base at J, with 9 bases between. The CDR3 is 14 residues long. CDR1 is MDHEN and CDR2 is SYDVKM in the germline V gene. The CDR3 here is CASRETVNTGELFF. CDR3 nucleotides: TGTGCCAGCAGGGAGACAGTGAACACCGGGGAGCTGTTTTTT.

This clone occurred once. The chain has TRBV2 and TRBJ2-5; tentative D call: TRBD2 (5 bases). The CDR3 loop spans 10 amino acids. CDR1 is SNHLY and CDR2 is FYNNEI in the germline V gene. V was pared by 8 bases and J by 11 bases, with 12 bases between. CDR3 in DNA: TGTGCCAGCGGAGGTTCTCAGCAGTACTTC. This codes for CASGGSQQYF.

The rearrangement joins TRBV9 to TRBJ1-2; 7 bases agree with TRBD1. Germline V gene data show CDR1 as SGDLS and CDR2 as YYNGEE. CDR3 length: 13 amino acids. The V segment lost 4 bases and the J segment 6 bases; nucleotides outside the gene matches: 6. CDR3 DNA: TGTGCCAGCAGCCGTTGGGACAGAAATGGCTACACCTTC. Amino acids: CASSRWDRNGYTF.

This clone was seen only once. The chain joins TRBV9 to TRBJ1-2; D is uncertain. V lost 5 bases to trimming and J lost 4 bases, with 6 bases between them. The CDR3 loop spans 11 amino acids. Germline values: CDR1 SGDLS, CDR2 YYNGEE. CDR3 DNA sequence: TGTGCCAGCAGAGAGGGCTATGGCTACACCTTC. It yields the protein CASREGYGYTF.

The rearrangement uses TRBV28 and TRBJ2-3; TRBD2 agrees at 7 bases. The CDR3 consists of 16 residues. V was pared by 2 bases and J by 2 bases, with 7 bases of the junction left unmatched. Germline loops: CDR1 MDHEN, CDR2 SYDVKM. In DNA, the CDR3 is TGTGCCAGCAGTTTAACGGCTAGCGGAGACACAGATACGCAGTATTTT. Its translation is CASSLTASGDTDTQYF.

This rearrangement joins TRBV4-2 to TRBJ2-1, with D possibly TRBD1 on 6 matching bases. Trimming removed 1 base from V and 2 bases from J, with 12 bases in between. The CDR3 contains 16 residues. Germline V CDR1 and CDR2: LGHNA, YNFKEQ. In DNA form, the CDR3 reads TGTGCCAGCAGCCAAGCCGGACGGGACACCTACAATGAGCAGTTCTTC. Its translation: CASSQAGRDTYNEQFF.

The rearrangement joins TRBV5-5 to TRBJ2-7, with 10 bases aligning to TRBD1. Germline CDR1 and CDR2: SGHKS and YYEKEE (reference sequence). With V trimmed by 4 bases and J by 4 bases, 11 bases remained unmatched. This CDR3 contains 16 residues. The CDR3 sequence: CASSISPDRGLYEQYF. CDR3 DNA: TGTGCCAGCAGCATTAGCCCTGACAGGGGGCTTTACGAGCAGTACTTC.

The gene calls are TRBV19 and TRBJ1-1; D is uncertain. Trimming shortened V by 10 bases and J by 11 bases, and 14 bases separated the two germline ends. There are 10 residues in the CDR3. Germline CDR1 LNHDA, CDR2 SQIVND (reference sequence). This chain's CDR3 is CATGAFTAFF. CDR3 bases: TGTGCCACCGGTGCCTTTACGGCTTTCTTT. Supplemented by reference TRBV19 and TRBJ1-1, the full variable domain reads DGGITQSPKYLFRKEGQNVTLSCEQNLNHDAMYWYRQDPGQGLRLIYYSQIVNDFQKGDIAEGYSVSREKKESFPLTVTSAQKNPTAFYLCATGAFTAFFGQGTRLTVV.

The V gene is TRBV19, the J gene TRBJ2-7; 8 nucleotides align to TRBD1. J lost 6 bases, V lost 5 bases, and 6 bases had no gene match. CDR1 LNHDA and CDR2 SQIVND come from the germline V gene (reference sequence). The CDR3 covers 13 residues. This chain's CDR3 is CASSPGQGREQYF. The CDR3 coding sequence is TGTGCCAGTAGTCCCGGACAGGGTCGCGAGCAGTACTTC.

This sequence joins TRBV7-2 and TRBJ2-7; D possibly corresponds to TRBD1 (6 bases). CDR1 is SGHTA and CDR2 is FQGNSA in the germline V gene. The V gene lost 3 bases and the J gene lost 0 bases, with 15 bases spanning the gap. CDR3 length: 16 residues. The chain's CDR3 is CASSLRTDPSSYEQYF. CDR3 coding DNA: TGTGCCAGCAGCTTGAGGACAGATCCAAGCTCCTACGAGCAGTACTTC.

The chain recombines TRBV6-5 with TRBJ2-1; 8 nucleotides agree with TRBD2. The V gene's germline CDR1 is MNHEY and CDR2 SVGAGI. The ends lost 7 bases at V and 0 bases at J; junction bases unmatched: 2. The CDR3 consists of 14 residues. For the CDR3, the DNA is TGTGCCAGCACGAGCGGGGGCTCCTACAATGAGCAGTTCTTC. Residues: CASTSGGSYNEQFF.